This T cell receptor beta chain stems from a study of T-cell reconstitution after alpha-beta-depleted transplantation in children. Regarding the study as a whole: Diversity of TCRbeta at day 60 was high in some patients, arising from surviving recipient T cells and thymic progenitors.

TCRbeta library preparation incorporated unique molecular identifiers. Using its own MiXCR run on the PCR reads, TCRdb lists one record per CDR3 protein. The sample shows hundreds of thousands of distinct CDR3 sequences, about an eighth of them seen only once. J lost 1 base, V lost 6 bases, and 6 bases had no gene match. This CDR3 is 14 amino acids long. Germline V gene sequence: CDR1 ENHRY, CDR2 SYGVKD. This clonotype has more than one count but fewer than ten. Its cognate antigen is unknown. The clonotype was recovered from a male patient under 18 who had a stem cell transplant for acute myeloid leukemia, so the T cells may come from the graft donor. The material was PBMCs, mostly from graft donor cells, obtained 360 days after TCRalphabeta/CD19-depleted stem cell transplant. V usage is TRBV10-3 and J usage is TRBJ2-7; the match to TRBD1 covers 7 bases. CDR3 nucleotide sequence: TGTGCCATCAGCACCGGGACAGCTTCCTACGAGCAGTACTTC. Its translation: CAISTGTASYEQYF.